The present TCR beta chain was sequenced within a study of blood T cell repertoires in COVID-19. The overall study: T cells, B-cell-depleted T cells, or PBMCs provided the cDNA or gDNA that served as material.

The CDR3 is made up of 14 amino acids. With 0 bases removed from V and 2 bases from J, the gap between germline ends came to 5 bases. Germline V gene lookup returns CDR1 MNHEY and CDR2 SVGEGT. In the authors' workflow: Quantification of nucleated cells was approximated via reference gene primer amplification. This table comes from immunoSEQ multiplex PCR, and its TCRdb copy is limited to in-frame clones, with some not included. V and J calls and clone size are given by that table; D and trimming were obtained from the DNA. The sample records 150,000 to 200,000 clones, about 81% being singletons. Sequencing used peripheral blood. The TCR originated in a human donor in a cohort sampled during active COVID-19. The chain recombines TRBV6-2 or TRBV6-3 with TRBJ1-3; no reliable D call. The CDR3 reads CASSYSEAGNTIYF. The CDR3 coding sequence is TGTGCCAGCAGTTACTCGGAGGCTGGAAACACCATATATTTT.